A single sample is the source of the 20 T cell receptor beta chains below, sequenced in a study of blood T cell repertoires in COVID-19. The protocol was immunoSEQ multiplex PCR, while the TCRdb copy is restricted to in-frame clones and leaves out a portion. Among about 240,000 clones listed, over 80% were seen once. The sequenced material came from PBMCs or T cells enriched from blood (not recorded which). These receptors were obtained from a young woman with acute COVID-19.

The CDR3 DNA is TGTGCCAGCAGTCCCCAACAAGACTCTGGAAACACCATATATTTT. Protein product: CASSPQQDSGNTIYF. J is TRBJ1-3 and V is TRBV28, with D unresolved. Trimming shortened V by 5 bases and J by 0 bases, and 11 bases separated the two germline ends. CDR1 is MDHEN, CDR2 SYDVKM, per germline. The CDR3 spans 15 residues. Variable domain in full (rest from reference TRBV28 and TRBJ1-3): DVKVTQSSRYLVKRTGEKVFLECVQDMDHENMFWYRQDPGLGLRLIYFSYDVKMKEKGDIPEGYSVSREKKERFSLILESASTNQTSMYLCASSPQQDSGNTIYFGEGSWLTVV.

The J gene is TRBJ2-1, the V gene TRBV5-1; 10 bases are shared with TRBD2. V trimming: 4 bases; J trimming: 4 bases; junction bases outside the gene matches: 5. CDR1 is SGHRS and CDR2 is YFSETQ in the germline V gene. This CDR3 has 15 residues. CDR3 region: CASSRRTSGYNEQFF. The CDR3 DNA reads TGCGCCAGCAGCCGTCGGACTAGCGGTTACAATGAGCAGTTCTTC.

This chain joins TRBV5-4 and TRBJ2-7, with 7 bases that match TRBD1. CDR1 SGHNT and CDR2 YYREEE come from the germline V gene (reference sequence). V was clipped by 0 bases and J by 4 bases; unmatched bases: 7. The CDR3 spans 15 residues. CDR3: CASSLDRGPGYEQYF. The CDR3 region has the DNA TGTGCCAGCAGCTTGGACAGGGGCCCGGGGTACGAGCAGTACTTC. Full variable domain (rest looked up from reference TRBV5-4 and TRBJ2-7): ETGVTQSPTHLIKTRGQQVTLRCSSQSGHNTVSWYQQALGQGPQFIFQYYREEENGRGNFPPRFSGLQFPNYSSELNVNALELDDSALYLCASSLDRGPGYEQYFGPGTRLTVT.

The chain links TRBV30 to TRBJ1-5; D uncertain. V lost 1 base and J lost 7, with 11 bases in between. Germline loops: CDR1 GTSNPN, CDR2 SVGIG (reference sequence). The CDR3 has 13 residues. In DNA, the CDR3 is TGTGCCTGGAGTGCCCTCGCGGGCCAGCCCCAGCATTTT. Its translation is CAWSALAGQPQHF.

CDR3 nucleotides: TGTGCCAGTAGGGGCTGGTTGCCGCCCCTCCACTTT. It yields the protein CASRGWLPPLHF. The V call is TRBV19, the J call TRBJ1-6; D is undetermined. CDR3 length: 12 amino acids. Germline CDR1 LNHDA, CDR2 SQIVND (reference sequence). V was cut by 6 bases and J by 13 bases, with 13 bases left in between. The full variable domain, its missing parts supplied by reference TRBV19 and TRBJ1-6, is DGGITQSPKYLFRKEGQNVTLSCEQNLNHDAMYWYRQDPGQGLRLIYYSQIVNDFQKGDIAEGYSVSREKKESFPLTVTSAQKNPTAFYLCASRGWLPPLHFGNGTRLTVT.

This chain connects TRBV10-1 to TRBJ2-7, with 9 bases lining up with TRBD2. Germline trimming cut 6 bases from V and 2 bases from J; bases unmatched to any gene: 5. Germline V gene data show CDR1 as WNHNN and CDR2 as SYGVQD (reference sequence). This CDR3 is built from 14 residues. The CDR3, as DNA: TGCGCCAGCAGCCAGACTAGCGGAACCTACGAGCAGTACTTC. It specifies CASSQTSGTYEQYF.

The chain carries TRBV7-9 and TRBJ1-4, with TRBD1 matching 7 bases. The germline V gene encodes CDR1 SEHNR and CDR2 FQNEAQ (reference sequence). The CDR3 length is 13 residues. V was clipped by 5 bases and J by 8 bases; unmatched bases: 5. CDR3 DNA sequence: TGTGCCAGCAGCGGCGGGACAGAAGAAAAACTGTTTTTT. Amino acids: CASSGGTEEKLFF.

This chain connects TRBV9 to TRBJ2-1; a possible D gene is TRBD2 (5 bases). Germline V gives CDR1 SGDLS, CDR2 YYNGEE. V lost 0 bases and J 5 bases, leaving 15 bases between the germline ends. The CDR3 totals 16 residues. In DNA form, the CDR3 reads TGTGCCAGCAGCGTAGGTGCTAGCAGGTGGGACAATGAGCAGTTCTTC. This encodes CASSVGASRWDNEQFF.

For this clone: Germline is not matched at one junction end, which may reflect a read error. The rearrangement links TRBV5-6 to TRBJ2-7, with 8 bases identical to TRBD2. The CDR3 extends over 11 amino acids. From germline, CDR1 is SGHDT and CDR2 YYEEEE. The DNA for the CDR3 is TGTGCCAGCAGCGCCGGGACTAGACCCTCCTTC. Protein sequence: CASSAGTRPSF.

This clone has more than one count but fewer than ten. The rearrangement links TRBV24-1 to TRBJ1-2, with 7 bases fitting TRBD1. Germline V gene data show CDR1 as KGHDR and CDR2 as SFDVKD. V was clipped by 2 bases and J by 0 bases; unmatched bases: 2. The CDR3 totals 15 residues. The CDR3 reads CATSDSGTANYGYTF. In nucleotides, the CDR3 is TGTGCCACCAGTGATTCAGGGACAGCTAACTATGGCTACACCTTC.

To note about this clone: The sample has other DNA sequences that encode this CDR3 too. The CDR3 DNA follows: TGTGCCAGCAGACGCACAGGGAACACTGAAGCTTTCTTT. The encoded protein is CASRRTGNTEAFF. This chain uses TRBV12-3 or TRBV12-4 with TRBJ1-1; possible D gene TRBD1, 5 bases. The CDR3 runs to 13 residues. V dropped 6 bases and J dropped 1 base, with 9 bases sitting between them.

CDR3 in DNA: TGTGCCAGCAGCTTCCAGGGATGGGGTGGTGGCTACACCTTC. The encoded protein is CASSFQGWGGGYTF. V gene TRBV7-2 combines with J gene TRBJ1-2; a weak D match, TRBD1 (5 bases). The V and J ends lost 3 bases and 7 bases respectively, with 15 bases between them. Germline-derived CDR1 and CDR2 are SGHTA and FQGNSA. The CDR3 sequence is 14 residues long.

The chain joins TRBV27 to TRBJ1-1; unclear D gene. Germline values: CDR1 MNHEY, CDR2 SMNVEV (reference sequence). The V and J ends lost 6 bases and 3 bases respectively, with 11 bases between them. The CDR3 runs to 13 residues. The CDR3 protein is CASSLTTYTEAFF. The CDR3, as DNA: TGTGCCAGCAGCCTTACTACCTACACTGAAGCTTTCTTT.

The chain is built from TRBV4-3 and TRBJ2-1; D perhaps matches TRBD2 (6 bases). V was pared by 3 bases and J by 5 bases, with 11 bases between. The germline V gene has CDR1 LGHNA and CDR2 YSLEER. This CDR3 comprises 14 residues. The CDR3: CASSHRTSHNEQFF. CDR3 DNA sequence: TGCGCCAGCAGCCACAGAACTAGCCACAATGAGCAGTTCTTC.

The genes are TRBV14 and TRBJ2-5, with D possibly matching TRBD2 (7 bases). The length of the CDR3 is 16 residues. Germline lookup yields CDR1 SGHDN and CDR2 FVKESK. The V gene lost 3 bases and the J gene lost 5 bases, with 19 bases spanning the gap. DNA of the CDR3: TGTGCCAGCAGCCATAAGGCGGCGGGGGCCCGGGAGACCCAGTACTTC. It yields the protein CASSHKAAGARETQYF.

The chain employs TRBV15 and TRBJ2-7, with D possibly TRBD1 on 6 matching bases. Germline V lookup: CDR1 LNHNV, CDR2 YYDKDF (reference sequence). The CDR3 loop spans 14 amino acids. Trimming cost V 6 bases and J 0 bases, with 12 bases left between them. The CDR3 coding sequence is TGTGCCACCAGATGGGACACGAGCTCCTACGAGCAGTACTTC. Its translation is CATRWDTSSYEQYF.

The CDR3 region is CASKTGITGELFF. CDR3 coding DNA: TGTGCCAGCAAAACAGGGATTACCGGGGAGCTGTTTTTT. V is TRBV12-3 or TRBV12-4 and J is TRBJ2-2; weak D call: TRBD1 (6 bases). CDR3 length: 13 residues. The V and J ends lost 7 bases and 5 bases respectively, with 11 bases between them.

The V gene is TRBV3-1 (or the pseudogene TRBV3-2), the J gene TRBJ1-2, with 7 positions matching TRBD1. The CDR3 has 15 amino acids. Unmatched junction bases numbered 7, after V lost 6 bases and J lost 0 bases. The germline gives CDR1 LGHDT, CDR2 YNNKEL (reference sequence). The CDR3 sequence: CASRKSGTANYGYTF. DNA for the CDR3: TGTGCCAGCAGAAAGTCTGGGACAGCTAACTATGGCTACACCTTC.

This clone was seen repeatedly, ten times or more. The rearrangement joins TRBV19 to TRBJ1-5; 7 bases fit TRBD1. The V and J ends lost 4 bases and 6 bases, in that order; junction bases with no gene match: 6. The CDR3 spans 14 residues. Germline V gene lookup returns CDR1 LNHDA and CDR2 SQIVND (reference sequence). The CDR3 protein is CASSTRTGSQPQHF. The CDR3 region has the DNA TGTGCCAGTAGTACCCGGACAGGCAGTCAGCCCCAGCATTTT.

This clone was found once. The chain combines TRBV7-9 with TRBJ2-2, with TRBD1 matching 8 bases. Germline-derived CDR1 and CDR2 are SEHNR and FQNEAQ (reference sequence). The CDR3 totals 15 residues. The V segment lost 5 bases and the J segment 2 bases; nucleotides outside the gene matches: 4. CDR3 protein: CASSPGQGNTGELFF. The CDR3 coding sequence is TGTGCCAGCAGCCCCGGACAGGGAAACACCGGGGAGCTGTTTTTT.